This passage covers 19 T cell receptor beta chains from one sample sequenced in a study of cytomegalovirus exposure and HLA in healthy donors. This PCR relied on a set of 60 Vbeta primers and 13 Jbeta primers. The method was immunoSEQ multiplex PCR; TCRdb's version includes in-frame clones alone and lacks a portion of them. The sample consists of about 160,000 clones, roughly 80% of them appearing once. Sequencing used PBMCs. The receptors originated from a man aged 18 to 29 in good health and CMV-seronegative.

Turning to this clone: One end of the junction is discordant with germline, which a read error may explain. The chain couples TRBV2 to TRBJ2-5, with 7 positions matching TRBD1. Looked up from germline, CDR1 is SNHLY and CDR2 is FYNNEI. The CDR3 covers 14 residues. The CDR3 DNA reads TGTGCCGGCAGTGAGAACAGGGGTGCGGAGACCCAGTACTTC. This encodes CAGSENRGAETQYF.

With regard to this clone: Other nucleotide sequences from this sample produce the same CDR3. This chain joins TRBV5-1 and TRBJ2-1, with TRBD2 identical over 7 bases. This CDR3 comprises 14 residues. Per germline, CDR1 SGHRS and CDR2 YFSETQ. J was trimmed by 4 bases and V by 3 bases; bases with no gene match: 4. CDR3 amino acids: CASSSSGGYNEQFF. CDR3 nucleotides: TGCGCCAGCAGCTCTAGCGGTGGGTACAATGAGCAGTTCTTC.

This chain uses TRBV13 with TRBJ2-1; 11 bases are a match to TRBD2. V gave up 3 bases and J gave up 2 bases; unmatched junction bases: 3. This CDR3 has 16 residues. Germline CDR1 is PRHDT and CDR2 is FYEKMQ (reference sequence). CDR3 loop: CASSFLSGRAYNEQFF. The CDR3 DNA reads as TGTGCCAGCAGCTTCCTTAGCGGGAGGGCCTACAATGAGCAGTTCTTC.

This clone was counted between two and nine times. The chain couples TRBV5-5 to TRBJ1-1; D is ambiguous. The CDR3 runs to 13 residues. Germline V gene lookup returns CDR1 SGHKS and CDR2 YYEKEE (reference sequence). Trimming took off 4 bases at V and 1 base at J, with 8 bases between the two ends. In DNA, the CDR3 is TGTGCCAGCAGCGTGGGCGCGAACACTGAAGCTTTCTTT. It translates to CASSVGANTEAFF. Full variable domain (rest looked up from reference TRBV5-5 and TRBJ1-1): DAGVTQSPTHLIKTRGQQVTLRCSPISGHKSVSWYQQVLGQGPQFIFQYYEKEERGRGNFPDRFSARQFPNYSSELNVNALLLGDSALYLCASSVGANTEAFFGQGTRLTVV.

The J gene is TRBJ2-7, the V gene TRBV6-6; 7 bases align to TRBD1. From germline, CDR1 is MNHNY and CDR2 SVGAGI (reference sequence). The CDR3 totals 15 residues. V gave up 5 bases and J gave up 2 bases; unmatched junction bases: 9. The CDR3 reads CASSEPRDSAYEQYF. CDR3 sequence (DNA): TGTGCCAGCAGTGAGCCCCGGGACAGCGCCTACGAGCAGTACTTC.

The chain joins TRBV4-3 to TRBJ2-1; 7 nucleotides agree with TRBD2. The germline V gene has CDR1 LGHNA and CDR2 YSLEER. Unmatched junction bases numbered 0, after V lost 2 bases and J lost 5 bases. CDR3 length: 13 residues. CDR3 nucleotides: TGCGCCAGCAGCCAACTAGCGGACAATGAGCAGTTCTTC. Residues: CASSQLADNEQFF.

The CDR3 nucleotides read TGCGCCAGCAGCCAAGATTCAGGCGGGAGGGGGGAGACCCAGTACTTC. It yields the protein CASSQDSGGRGETQYF. This rearrangement joins TRBV4-3 to TRBJ2-5; 9 nucleotides align to TRBD2. Trimming at V came to 0 bases and at J to 5 bases, leaving 7 bases not matched to a gene. Looked up from germline, CDR1 is LGHNA and CDR2 is YSLEER. This CDR3 is built from 16 residues.

The V call is TRBV2, the J call TRBJ2-5, with TRBD2 matching 13 bases. V trimming: 4 bases; J trimming: 7 bases; junction bases outside the gene matches: 3. CDR1 is SNHLY, CDR2 FYNNEI, per germline. The CDR3 is made up of 14 amino acids. The CDR3: CASSGLAGGATQYF. The CDR3 nucleotides are TGTGCCAGCAGTGGACTAGCGGGGGGTGCGACCCAGTACTTC.

A single count supports this clone. V is TRBV18 and J is TRBJ1-4; 7 bases line up with TRBD1. The CDR3 extends over 14 amino acids. CDR1 KGHSH and CDR2 LQKENI come from the germline V gene. V shed 4 bases and J 8 bases; nucleotides not matched to a gene: 7. CDR3 coding DNA: TGTGCCAGCTCACAGGGGGCGCGGTGGGAAAAACTGTTTTTT. Translating gives CASSQGARWEKLFF.

The V call is TRBV11-1, the J call TRBJ1-2, with D perhaps TRBD1 (5 bases). This CDR3 comprises 15 residues. CDR1 and CDR2 from the germline V gene are SGHAT and FQDESV (reference sequence). Trimming cost V 5 bases and J 2 bases, with 15 bases left between them. The DNA of the CDR3 is TGTGCCAGCAGCCCCACAGGAGCCTTGAACTATGGCTACACCTTC. Protein sequence: CASSPTGALNYGYTF.

The chain employs TRBV28 and TRBJ1-3, with TRBD1 identical over 7 bases. The junction had 3 bases not matched to a gene; V was cut back by 5 bases and J by 2 bases. The CDR3 loop spans 14 amino acids. The germline CDR1 and CDR2 sequences are MDHEN and SYDVKM. This CDR3 is CASSNTGAGNTIYF. The CDR3 DNA follows: TGTGCCAGCAGTAATACAGGGGCTGGAAACACCATATATTTT.

CDR3 DNA sequence: TGCGCCAGCAGCCAAGATCAGGACAGCTACTCCTACGAGCAGTACTTC. Its translation: CASSQDQDSYSYEQYF. The rearrangement links TRBV4-1 to TRBJ2-7; possibly TRBD1 for D (6 bases). The CDR3 spans 16 residues. V was cut by 0 bases and J by 0 bases, with 12 bases left in between. Germline CDR1 reads MGHRA; CDR2 reads YSYEKL.

The chain is built from TRBV7-3 and TRBJ2-1, with 7 bases fitting TRBD2. The CDR3 length is 17 residues. With 3 bases clipped from V and 5 bases from J, the junction kept 13 bases outside the gene matches. The germline CDR1 and CDR2 sequences are SGHTA and FQGTGA. In DNA, the CDR3 is TGTGCCAGCAGCTTTACCAAGGGGACTACGGGGGACAATGAGCAGTTCTTC. Encoded protein: CASSFTKGTTGDNEQFF. The whole variable domain, remainder taken from reference TRBV7-3 and TRBJ2-1, is GAGVSQTPSNKVTEKGKYVELRCDPISGHTALYWYRQSLGQGPEFLIYFQGTGAADDSGLPNDRFFAVRPEGSVSTLKIQRTERGDSAVYLCASSFTKGTTGDNEQFFGPGTRLTVL.

This chain joins TRBV9 and TRBJ1-6, with 8 bases fitting TRBD1. CDR1 and CDR2 from the germline V gene are SGDLS and YYNGEE. J gave up 11 bases and V 3 bases, and 7 bases lay outside the gene matches. This CDR3 is built from 14 residues. This CDR3 reads CASSAVQGAAPLHF. CDR3 coding DNA: TGTGCCAGCAGCGCGGTCCAGGGGGCTGCACCCCTCCACTTT.

This clone was recorded a few times. V and J are TRBV7-8 and TRBJ2-3; 11 positions agree with TRBD2. V lost 2 bases and J lost 6; bases outside the gene matches: 10. The V gene's germline CDR1 is SGHVS and CDR2 FQNEAQ. CDR3 length equals 17 residues. CDR3 coding DNA: TGTGCCAGCAGCTTACTGACTAGCGGGACCGTCCGCGATACGCAGTATTTT. Amino acids: CASSLLTSGTVRDTQYF.

This chain connects TRBV15 to TRBJ1-6; D is unclear. The CDR3 totals 15 residues. V was clipped by 0 bases and J by 9 bases, with 12 bases between them. CDR1 is LNHNV, CDR2 YYDKDF, per germline (reference sequence). CDR3 in amino acids: CATSRDTVLSSPLHF. CDR3 in DNA: TGTGCCACCAGCAGAGATACGGTCTTAAGTTCACCCCTCCACTTT.

The chain couples TRBV19 to TRBJ1-2; 9 bases agree with TRBD1. Per the germline V gene, CDR1 is LNHDA and CDR2 is SQIVND (reference sequence). Germline trimming cut 6 bases from V and 4 bases from J; bases unmatched to any gene: 0. CDR3 length equals 12 residues. This CDR3 is CASRTGGYGYTF. Here the CDR3 DNA reads TGTGCCAGTAGGACAGGGGGCTATGGCTACACCTTC. Drawing the rest from reference TRBV19 and TRBJ1-2, the complete variable domain is DGGITQSPKYLFRKEGQNVTLSCEQNLNHDAMYWYRQDPGQGLRLIYYSQIVNDFQKGDIAEGYSVSREKKESFPLTVTSAQKNPTAFYLCASRTGGYGYTFGSGTRLTVV.

This sequence joins TRBV28 and TRBJ1-5; no reliable D call. This CDR3 is 13 amino acids long. Per the germline V gene, CDR1 is MDHEN and CDR2 is SYDVKM. Between the trimmed V and J ends, which lost 8 bases and 0 bases, there was a span of 8 bases. CDR3 coding DNA: TGTGCCAGCGTGAGAATTAGCAATCAGCCCCAGCATTTT. Translated: CASVRISNQPQHF.

V and J are TRBV6-1 and TRBJ1-4; a possible D gene is TRBD1 (6 bases). This CDR3 has 12 amino acids. The ends were cut back, 8 bases at V and 4 bases at J, with 8 bases in the middle. Germline V gene lookup returns CDR1 MNHNS and CDR2 SASEGT. The CDR3 reads CASGQLNEKLFF. CDR3 nucleotide sequence: TGTGCCAGCGGACAGCTTAATGAAAAACTGTTTTTT.